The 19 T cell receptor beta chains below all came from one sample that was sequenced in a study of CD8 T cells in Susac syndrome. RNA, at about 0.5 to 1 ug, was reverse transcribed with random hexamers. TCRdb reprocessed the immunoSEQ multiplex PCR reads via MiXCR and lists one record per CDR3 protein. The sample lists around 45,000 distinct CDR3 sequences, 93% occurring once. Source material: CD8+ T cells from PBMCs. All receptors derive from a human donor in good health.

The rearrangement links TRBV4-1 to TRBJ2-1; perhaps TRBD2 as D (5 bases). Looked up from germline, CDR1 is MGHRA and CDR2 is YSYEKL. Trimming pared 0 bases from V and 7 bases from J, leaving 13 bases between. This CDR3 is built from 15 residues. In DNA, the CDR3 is TGCGCCAGCAGCCAAGAATTAGGACTGTGGAATGAGCAGTTCTTC. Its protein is CASSQELGLWNEQFF.

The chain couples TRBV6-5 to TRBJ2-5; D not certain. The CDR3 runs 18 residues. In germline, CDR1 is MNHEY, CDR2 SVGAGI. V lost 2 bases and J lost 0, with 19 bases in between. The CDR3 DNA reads TGTGCCAGCAGTTACGGTGCATATGGGGTGTCGGACCAAGAGACCCAGTACTTC. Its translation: CASSYGAYGVSDQETQYF.

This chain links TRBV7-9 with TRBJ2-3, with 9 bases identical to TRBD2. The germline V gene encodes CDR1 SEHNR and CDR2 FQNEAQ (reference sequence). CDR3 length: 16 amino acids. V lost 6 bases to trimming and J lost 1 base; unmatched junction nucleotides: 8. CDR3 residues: CASSFLAGVGTDTQYF. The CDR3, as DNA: TGTGCCAGCAGTTTTTTAGCGGGAGTCGGCACAGATACGCAGTATTTT.

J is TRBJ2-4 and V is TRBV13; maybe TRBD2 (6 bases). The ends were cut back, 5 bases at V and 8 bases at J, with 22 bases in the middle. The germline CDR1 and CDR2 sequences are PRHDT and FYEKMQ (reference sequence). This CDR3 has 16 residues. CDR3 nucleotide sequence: TGTGCCAGCAGCCCGGAGGGTTGGAATTTTAAGGACATTCAGTACTTC. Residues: CASSPEGWNFKDIQYF.

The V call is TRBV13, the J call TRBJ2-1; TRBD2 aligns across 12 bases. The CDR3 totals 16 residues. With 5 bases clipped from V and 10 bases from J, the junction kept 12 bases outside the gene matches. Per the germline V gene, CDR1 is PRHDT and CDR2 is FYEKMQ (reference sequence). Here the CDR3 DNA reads TGTGCCAGCAGCAACGGACTAGCGGGAATAGGGAGCGAGCAGTTCTTC. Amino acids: CASSNGLAGIGSEQFF. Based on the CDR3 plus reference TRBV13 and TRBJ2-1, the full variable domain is AAGVIQSPRHLIKEKRETATLKCYPIPRHDTVYWYQQGPGQDPQFLISFYEKMQSDKGSIPDRFSAQQFSDYHSELNMSSLELGDSALYFCASSNGLAGIGSEQFFGPGTRLTVL.

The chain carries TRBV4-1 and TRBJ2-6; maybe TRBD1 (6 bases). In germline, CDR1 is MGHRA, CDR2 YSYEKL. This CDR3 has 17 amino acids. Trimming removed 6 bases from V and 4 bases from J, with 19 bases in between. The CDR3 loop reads CASSLTGFSGGANVLTF. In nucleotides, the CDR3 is TGCGCCAGCAGTCTGACAGGCTTTTCTGGCGGGGCCAACGTCCTGACTTTC.

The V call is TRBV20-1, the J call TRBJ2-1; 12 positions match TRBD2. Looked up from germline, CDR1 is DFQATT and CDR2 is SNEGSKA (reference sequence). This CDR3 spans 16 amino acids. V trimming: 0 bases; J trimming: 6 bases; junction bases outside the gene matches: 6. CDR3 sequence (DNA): TGCAGTGCTAGAGATCCCTGGACTAGCGGGATCAATGAGCAGTTCTTC. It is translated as CSARDPWTSGINEQFF.

The DNA of the CDR3 is TGTGCCAGCAGTACGCTAGCGGGAGAGTTCCAAGAGACCCAGTACTTC. Amino acid sequence: CASSTLAGEFQETQYF. This sequence joins TRBV28 and TRBJ2-5; 10 positions match TRBD2. The V gene's germline CDR1 is MDHEN and CDR2 SYDVKM. The CDR3 runs 16 residues. V was clipped by 5 bases and J by 1 base; unmatched bases: 7. Full variable domain (rest looked up from reference TRBV28 and TRBJ2-5): DVKVTQSSRYLVKRTGEKVFLECVQDMDHENMFWYRQDPGLGLRLIYFSYDVKMKEKGDIPEGYSVSREKKERFSLILESASTNQTSMYLCASSTLAGEFQETQYFGPGTRLLVL.

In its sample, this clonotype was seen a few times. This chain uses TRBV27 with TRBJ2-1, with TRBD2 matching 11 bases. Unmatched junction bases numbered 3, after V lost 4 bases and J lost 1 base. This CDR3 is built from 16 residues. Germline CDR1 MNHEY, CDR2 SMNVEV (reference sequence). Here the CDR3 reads CASSSGTSGSYNEQFF. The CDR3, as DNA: TGTGCCAGCAGTTCCGGGACTAGCGGATCCTACAATGAGCAGTTCTTC.

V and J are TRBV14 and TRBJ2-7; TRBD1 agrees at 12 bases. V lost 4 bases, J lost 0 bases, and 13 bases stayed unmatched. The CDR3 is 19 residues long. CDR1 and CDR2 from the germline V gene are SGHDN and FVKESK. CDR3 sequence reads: CASSRKPGQGATSSYEQYF. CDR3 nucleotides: TGTGCCAGCAGCCGAAAACCGGGACAGGGGGCTACAAGCTCCTACGAGCAGTACTTC.

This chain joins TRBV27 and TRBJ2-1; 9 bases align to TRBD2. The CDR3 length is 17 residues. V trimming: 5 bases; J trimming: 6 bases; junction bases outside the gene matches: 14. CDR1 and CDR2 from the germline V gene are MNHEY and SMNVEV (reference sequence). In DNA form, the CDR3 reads TGTGCCAGCAGTGCCCACGCGCAACTAGCGGGTATCAATGAGCAGTTCTTC. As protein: CASSAHAQLAGINEQFF.

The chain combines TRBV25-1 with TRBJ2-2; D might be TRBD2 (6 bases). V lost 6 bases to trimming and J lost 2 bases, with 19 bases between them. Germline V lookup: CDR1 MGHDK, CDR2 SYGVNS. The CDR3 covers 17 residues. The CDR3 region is CASSRPSAGFNTGELFF. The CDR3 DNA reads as TGTGCCAGCAGCCGACCCTCAGCGGGCTTCAACACCGGGGAGCTGTTTTTT.

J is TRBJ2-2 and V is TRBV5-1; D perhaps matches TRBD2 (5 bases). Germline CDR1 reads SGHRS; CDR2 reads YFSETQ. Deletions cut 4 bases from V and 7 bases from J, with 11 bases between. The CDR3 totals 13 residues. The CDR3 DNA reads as TGCGCCAGCAGCGGCCGGGGTGGCGGGGAGCTGTTTTTT. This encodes CASSGRGGGELFF.

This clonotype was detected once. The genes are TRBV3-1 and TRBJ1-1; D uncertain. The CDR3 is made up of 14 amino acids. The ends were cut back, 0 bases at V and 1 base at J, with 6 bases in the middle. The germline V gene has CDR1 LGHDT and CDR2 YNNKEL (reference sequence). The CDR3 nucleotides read TGTGCCAGCAGCCAAGAAGATAGGAACACTGAAGCTTTCTTT. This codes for CASSQEDRNTEAFF.

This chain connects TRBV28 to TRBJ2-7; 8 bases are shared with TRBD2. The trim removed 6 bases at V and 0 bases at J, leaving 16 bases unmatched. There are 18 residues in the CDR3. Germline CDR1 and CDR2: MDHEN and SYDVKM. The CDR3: CASRSRRGGSGRSYEQYF. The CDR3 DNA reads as TGTGCCAGCAGAAGTCGTCGGGGGGGTAGCGGGCGCTCCTACGAGCAGTACTTC.

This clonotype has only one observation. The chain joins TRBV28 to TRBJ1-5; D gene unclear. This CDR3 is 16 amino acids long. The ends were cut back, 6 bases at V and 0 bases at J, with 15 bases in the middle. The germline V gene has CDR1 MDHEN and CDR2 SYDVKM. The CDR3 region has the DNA TGTGCCAGCAGCTCCAGGTGGGGTTATAGCAATCAGCCCCAGCATTTT. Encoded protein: CASSSRWGYSNQPQHF.

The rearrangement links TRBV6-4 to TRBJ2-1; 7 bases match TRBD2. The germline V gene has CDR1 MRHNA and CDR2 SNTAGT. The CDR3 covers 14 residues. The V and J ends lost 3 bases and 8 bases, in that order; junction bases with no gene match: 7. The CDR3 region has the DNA TGTGCCAGCAGTGAGGAGACTAGCCCCGATGAGCAGTTCTTC. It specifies CASSEETSPDEQFF.

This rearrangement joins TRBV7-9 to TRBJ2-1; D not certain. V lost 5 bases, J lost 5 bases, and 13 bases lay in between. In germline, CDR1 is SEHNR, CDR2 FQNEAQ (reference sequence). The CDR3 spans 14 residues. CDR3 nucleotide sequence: TGTGCCAGCAGCCCTCGGTCCCATAACAATGAGCAGTTCTTC. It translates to CASSPRSHNNEQFF.

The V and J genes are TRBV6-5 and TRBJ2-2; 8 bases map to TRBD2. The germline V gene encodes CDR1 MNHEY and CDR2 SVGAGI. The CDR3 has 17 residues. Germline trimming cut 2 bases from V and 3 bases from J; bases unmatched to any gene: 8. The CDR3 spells CASSYGLAGLYTGELFF. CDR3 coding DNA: TGTGCCAGCAGTTACGGCCTAGCGGGTTTATACACCGGGGAGCTGTTTTTT.